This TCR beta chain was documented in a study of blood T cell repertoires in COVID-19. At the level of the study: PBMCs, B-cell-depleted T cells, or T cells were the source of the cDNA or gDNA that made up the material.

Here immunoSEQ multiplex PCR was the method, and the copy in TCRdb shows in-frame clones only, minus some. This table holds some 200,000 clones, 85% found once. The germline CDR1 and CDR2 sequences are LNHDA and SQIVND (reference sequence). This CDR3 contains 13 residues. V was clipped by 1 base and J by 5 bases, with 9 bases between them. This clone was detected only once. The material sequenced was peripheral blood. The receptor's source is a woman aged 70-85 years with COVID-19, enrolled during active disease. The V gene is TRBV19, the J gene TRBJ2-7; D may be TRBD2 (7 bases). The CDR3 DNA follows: TGTGCCAGTAGTATAGGGGGGGGCAACGAGCAGTACTTC. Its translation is CASSIGGGNEQYF.